This is a list of T cell receptor beta chains from one sample in a study of tumor-infiltrating lymphocytes in primary liver carcinoma. TCRdb itself ran the multiplex PCR reads through MiXCR, one entry per CDR3 protein. The profile covers about 78,000 distinct CDR3 sequences, with over 55% appearing a single time and roughly 13% taken by the ten largest. The sequencing input was liver tumor tissue from sampling region 4. The receptors here all came from a woman in her fifties or sixties with primary liver carcinoma and hepatitis B virus infection. CDR3s include the opening cysteine and the closing phenylalanine or tryptophan. The order of the fields is clone size, D gene, J gene, CDR3 length, V gene, CDR3 protein, CDR3 DNA. The D gene is left open where the match is weak. The listing skips clone size in some rows; elsewhere it reads once, few, many or a size class.

-	-	TRBJ1-1	15	TRBV28	CASSRLTLGQFETFF	TGTGCCAGCAGTCGCCTAACTCTCGGACAGTTTGAAACTTTCTTT
-	-	TRBJ2-1	15	TRBV6-1	CAGSEAGYTYNEQFF	TGTGCCGGTAGTGAAGCAGGGTACACCTACAATGAGCAGTTCTTC
-	-	TRBJ2-7	15	TRBV6-1	CASSDPGGSFYEEYF	TGTGCCAGCAGTGACCCAGGTGGTAGCTTCTATGAGGAGTACTTC
once	-	TRBJ2-6	16	TRBV28	CASSHREPTGANVLAF	TGTGCCAGCAGTCACAGGGAACCCACTGGGGCCAACGTCCTGGCTTTC
many	-	TRBJ2-7	15	TRBV6-6	CASSYGLERVYEQYF	TGTGCCAGCAGTTACGGGTTGGAGCGGGTCTACGAGCAGTACTTC
-	TRBD2	TRBJ2-3	15	TRBV29-1	CSIEPTSGSTDTQYF	TGTAGCATTGAACCGACTAGCGGGAGCACAGATACGCAGTATTTT
many	-	TRBJ1-1	14	TRBV4-2	CASSQVPGEAEAFF	TGTGCCAGCAGCCAAGTTCCTGGGGAGGCTGAAGCTTTCTTT
-	-	TRBJ2-1	13	TRBV29-1	CSVDSVGGGEQFF	TGCAGCGTTGATTCGGTGGGAGGTGGTGAGCAGTTCTTC
-	TRBD2	TRBJ2-1	18	TRBV4-1	CASSRDPPGSGGGNEQFF	TGCGCCAGCAGCCGAGACCCCCCGGGTAGCGGGGGAGGCAATGAGCAGTTCTTC
once	-	TRBJ1-6	15	TRBV11-2	CASSLDPVRNSPLHF	TGTGCCAGCAGCTTAGATCCAGTGAGGAACTCACCCCTCCATTTT
many	TRBD2	TRBJ2-1	15	TRBV7-3	CASSSSSGNYNEQFF	TGTGCCAGCAGCTCCTCTAGCGGGAACTACAATGAGCAGTTCTTC
-	TRBD1	TRBJ2-3	15	TRBV6-1	CARSVTTGGTDTQYF	TGTGCCAGGAGTGTAACGACAGGGGGCACAGATACGCAGTATTTT
-	TRBD1	TRBJ2-7	12	TRBV29-1	CSARTGTYKHYF	TGCAGCGCCAGGACAGGGACGTACAAGCACTACTTC
many	-	TRBJ2-5	15	TRBV12-3/TRBV12-4	CASRMGLGDGETQYF	TGTGCCAGCAGAATGGGCCTCGGGGATGGGGAGACCCAGTACTTC
many	TRBD1	TRBJ2-5	13	TRBV7-9	CASSPGQVTSQYF	TGTGCCAGCAGCCCGGGACAGGTCACGTCCCAGTACTTC
-	TRBD2	TRBJ2-7	15	TRBV6-1	CANSEISGSRLEQYF	TGTGCCAACAGTGAAATAAGCGGGAGCCGCCTCGAGCAGTACTTC
many	TRBD2	TRBJ2-1	15	TRBV6-4	CASSEEASGYNEQFF	TGTGCCAGCAGTGAGGAGGCTAGCGGGTACAATGAGCAGTTCTTC
-	TRBD2	TRBJ2-1	15	TRBV6-5	CASSYVREGRYEQFF	TGTGCCAGCAGCTACGTGCGGGAGGGCCGGTATGAGCAGTTCTTC
many	TRBD2	TRBJ2-5	18	TRBV28	CASSLRRSASGGSETQYF	TGTGCCAGCAGTTTACGCAGGTCGGCTAGCGGGGGTAGTGAGACCCAGTACTTC
-	-	TRBJ1-2	14	TRBV11-2	CASSLNRGFYDCTF	TGTGCCAGCAGCTTAAACAGAGGATTCTATGACTGCACCTTC